These 8 T cell receptor beta chains share one sample of origin, sequenced in a study of blood T cells in healthy people across ages. A sample-barcoded 5' primer and a J-beta primer mix were used in a second PCR of roughly 7 to 12 cycles. Via MiXCR, TCRdb re-called the 5' RACE reads, giving one row per CDR3 protein. The sample lists fewer than 1.5 million distinct CDR3 sequences; 42% were seen once. The sample consisted of blood. Receptors originate from a woman between 18 and 29 years old in good health.

V gene TRBV10-1 combines with J gene TRBJ1-3; tentatively, D is TRBD1 (5 bases). This CDR3 comprises 15 residues. Germline assignment: CDR1 WNHNN and CDR2 SYGVQD (reference sequence). The V end lost 5 bases, the J end lost 0 bases, and 11 bases lay between the germline ends. The CDR3 here is CASSSDTNSGNTIYF. CDR3 sequence (DNA): TGCGCCAGCAGTTCGGACACCAACTCTGGAAACACCATATATTTT.

The table lists this clonotype with a few counts. V gene TRBV20-1 combines with J gene TRBJ2-3; unclear D gene. V shed 3 bases and J shed 2 bases, with 18 bases lying between them. Germline V gene lookup returns CDR1 DFQATT and CDR2 SNEGSKA (reference sequence). The CDR3 totals 16 residues. CDR3 sequence (DNA): TGCAGTGCTAGTGTCCTTGCGGCGCGATACACAGATACGCAGTATTTT. Protein sequence: CSASVLAARYTDTQYF.

This clonotype was seen repeatedly, ten times or more. This chain joins TRBV5-1 and TRBJ2-7, with 7 bases identical to TRBD1. Germline V gives CDR1 SGHRS, CDR2 YFSETQ. The CDR3 totals 14 residues. The trim removed 3 bases at V and 2 bases at J, leaving 5 bases unmatched. The CDR3 protein is CASSSPGQTYEQYF. The CDR3 DNA reads as TGCGCCAGCAGCTCCCCGGGACAGACCTACGAGCAGTACTTC.

This clonotype was found a few times. The genes are TRBV18 and TRBJ2-5; 7 nucleotides match TRBD1. The CDR3 runs to 14 residues. Germline values: CDR1 KGHSH, CDR2 LQKENI. After removal of 3 bases from V and 0 bases from J, the junction contained 1 base not matched to a gene. The CDR3 nucleotides read TGTGCCAGCTCACCCACAGGGGACCAAGAGACCCAGTACTTC. This translates into CASSPTGDQETQYF.

The chain uses TRBV28 and TRBJ2-5; D gene ambiguous. The J call is uncertain, as TRBJ2-7 better fits the DNA end. This CDR3 contains 10 residues. The germline CDR1 and CDR2 sequences are MDHEN and SYDVKM. As DNA, the CDR3 is TGTGCCAGACTCTGCTACGAGCAGTACTTC. Its translation is CARLCYEQYF.

This sequence joins TRBV25-1 and TRBJ1-2; tentatively, D is TRBD1 (5 bases). There are 13 residues in the CDR3. Germline-derived CDR1 and CDR2 are MGHDK and SYGVNS. Trimming left V 4 bases short and J 8 bases short, with 14 bases between. CDR3 residues: CASSGGGGVGYTF. The CDR3 nucleotides are TGTGCCAGCAGTGGGGGTGGGGGAGTCGGCTACACCTTC.

This clonotype turned up a few times. The chain employs TRBV28 and TRBJ2-2, with D possibly being TRBD2 (6 bases). V was trimmed by 3 bases and J by 5 bases, leaving 13 bases between them. CDR1 is MDHEN, CDR2 SYDVKM, per germline. The CDR3 is 15 amino acids. CDR3 in amino acids: CASSLFGGWTGELFF. The CDR3 region has the DNA TGTGCCAGCAGTTTGTTCGGGGGATGGACCGGGGAGCTGTTTTTT.

The chain joins TRBV6-5 to TRBJ1-1; no firm D call. Trimming removed 0 bases from V and 3 bases from J, with 11 bases in between. Per the germline V gene, CDR1 is MNHEY and CDR2 is SVGAGI. CDR3 length: 15 amino acids. The CDR3 coding sequence is TGTGCCAGCAGTTACTCGCTGGTCCTGGACACTGAAGCTTTCTTT. Translation: CASSYSLVLDTEAFF.